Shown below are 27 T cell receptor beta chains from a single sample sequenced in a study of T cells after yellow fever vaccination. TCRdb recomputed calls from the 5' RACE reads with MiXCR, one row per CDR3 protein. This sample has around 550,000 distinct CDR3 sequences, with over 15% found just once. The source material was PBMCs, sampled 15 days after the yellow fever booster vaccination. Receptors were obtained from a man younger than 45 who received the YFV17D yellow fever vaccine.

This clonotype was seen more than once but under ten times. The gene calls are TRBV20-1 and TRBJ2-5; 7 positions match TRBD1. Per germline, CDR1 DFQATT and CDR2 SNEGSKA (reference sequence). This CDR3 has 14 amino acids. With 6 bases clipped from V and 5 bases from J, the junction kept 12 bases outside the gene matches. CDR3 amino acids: CSAHETGVRETQYF. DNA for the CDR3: TGCAGTGCGCACGAAACAGGGGTGAGGGAGACCCAGTACTTC.

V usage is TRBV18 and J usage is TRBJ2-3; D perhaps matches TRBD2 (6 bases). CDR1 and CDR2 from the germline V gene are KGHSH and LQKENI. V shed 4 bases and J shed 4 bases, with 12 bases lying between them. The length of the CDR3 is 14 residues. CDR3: CASSQTSRSDTQYF. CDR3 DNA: TGTGCCAGCTCACAGACTAGTCGGTCAGATACGCAGTATTTT. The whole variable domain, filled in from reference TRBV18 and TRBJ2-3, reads NAGVMQNPRHLVRRRGQEARLRCSPMKGHSHVYWYRQLPEEGLKFMVYLQKENIIDESGMPKERFSAEFPKEGPSILRIQQVVRGDSAAYFCASSQTSRSDTQYFGPGTRLTVL.

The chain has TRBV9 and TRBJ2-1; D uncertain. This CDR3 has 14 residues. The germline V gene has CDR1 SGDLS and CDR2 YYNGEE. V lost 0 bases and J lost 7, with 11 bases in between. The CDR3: CASSVDPPTNEQFF. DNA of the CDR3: TGTGCCAGCAGCGTAGACCCCCCTACAAATGAGCAGTTCTTC.

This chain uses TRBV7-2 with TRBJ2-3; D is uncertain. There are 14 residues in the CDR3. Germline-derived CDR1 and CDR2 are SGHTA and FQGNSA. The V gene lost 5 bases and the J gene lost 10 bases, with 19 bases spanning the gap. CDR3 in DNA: TGTGCCAGCAGCCGCCAGCCTGAAGACGCGCCGCAGTATTTT. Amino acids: CASSRQPEDAPQYF.

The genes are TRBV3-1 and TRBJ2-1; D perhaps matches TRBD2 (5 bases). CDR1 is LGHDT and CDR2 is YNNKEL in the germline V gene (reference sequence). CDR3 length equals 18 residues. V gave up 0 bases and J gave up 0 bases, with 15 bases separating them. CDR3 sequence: CASSQDGVKGSSYNEQFF. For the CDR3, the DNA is TGTGCCAGCAGCCAAGACGGGGTCAAAGGTTCCTCCTACAATGAGCAGTTCTTC.

CDR3 DNA: TGCAGTGCGACGCGGACAGGGTCGGCCTTGAACATTCAGTACTTC. Residues: CSATRTGSALNIQYF. The J gene is TRBJ2-4, the V gene TRBV20-1; 8 bases agree with TRBD1. The J segment lost 7 bases and the V segment lost 6 bases, leaving 14 bases of the junction unmatched. The CDR3 covers 15 residues. The germline CDR1 and CDR2 sequences are DFQATT and SNEGSKA (reference sequence).

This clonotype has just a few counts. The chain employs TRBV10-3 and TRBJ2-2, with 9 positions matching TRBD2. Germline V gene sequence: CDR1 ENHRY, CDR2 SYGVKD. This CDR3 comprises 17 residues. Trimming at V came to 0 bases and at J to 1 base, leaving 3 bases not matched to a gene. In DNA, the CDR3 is TGTGCCATCAGTGAGTCGACACTAGCGGGGAACACCGGGGAGCTGTTTTTT. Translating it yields CAISESTLAGNTGELFF.

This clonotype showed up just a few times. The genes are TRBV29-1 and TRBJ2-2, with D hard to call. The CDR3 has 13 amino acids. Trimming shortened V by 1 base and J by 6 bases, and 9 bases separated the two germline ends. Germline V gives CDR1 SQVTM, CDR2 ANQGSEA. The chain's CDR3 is CSVEGGSPGELFF. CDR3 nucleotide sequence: TGCAGCGTTGAAGGGGGAAGTCCCGGGGAGCTGTTTTTT.

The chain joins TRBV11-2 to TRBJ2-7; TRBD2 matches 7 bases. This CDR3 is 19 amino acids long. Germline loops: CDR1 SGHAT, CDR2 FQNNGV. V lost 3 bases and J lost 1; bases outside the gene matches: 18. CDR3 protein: CASSLRMSSGSGPSYEQYF. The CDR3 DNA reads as TGTGCCAGCAGCTTGAGGATGTCTAGCGGTTCCGGTCCTTCCTACGAGCAGTACTTC.

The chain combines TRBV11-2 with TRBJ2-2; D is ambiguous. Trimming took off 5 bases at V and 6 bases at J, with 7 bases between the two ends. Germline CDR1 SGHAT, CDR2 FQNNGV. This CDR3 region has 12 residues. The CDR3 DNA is TGTGCCAGCAGCAGACGCGCCGGGGAGCTGTTTTTT. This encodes CASSRRAGELFF.

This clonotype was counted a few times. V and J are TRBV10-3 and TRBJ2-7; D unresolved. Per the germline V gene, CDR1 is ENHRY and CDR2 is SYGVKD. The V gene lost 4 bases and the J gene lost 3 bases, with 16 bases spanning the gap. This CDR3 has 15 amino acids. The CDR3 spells CAISGKEGNFYEQYF. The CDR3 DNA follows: TGTGCCATCAGTGGGAAAGAAGGCAACTTCTACGAGCAGTACTTC.

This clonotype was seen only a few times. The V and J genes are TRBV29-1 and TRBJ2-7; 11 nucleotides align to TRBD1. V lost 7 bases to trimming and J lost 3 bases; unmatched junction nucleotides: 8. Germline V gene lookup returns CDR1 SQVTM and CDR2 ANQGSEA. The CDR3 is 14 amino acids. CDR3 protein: CSGMSGTGGYEQYF. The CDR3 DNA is TGCAGCGGGATGTCCGGGACAGGGGGCTACGAGCAGTACTTC.

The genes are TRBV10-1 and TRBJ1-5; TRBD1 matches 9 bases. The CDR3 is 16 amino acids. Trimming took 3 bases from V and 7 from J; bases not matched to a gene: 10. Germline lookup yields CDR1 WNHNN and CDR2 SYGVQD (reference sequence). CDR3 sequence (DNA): TGCGCCAGCAGTGACCGGGACAGGGCGGCGCCCCAGCCCCAGCATTTT. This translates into CASSDRDRAAPQPQHF.

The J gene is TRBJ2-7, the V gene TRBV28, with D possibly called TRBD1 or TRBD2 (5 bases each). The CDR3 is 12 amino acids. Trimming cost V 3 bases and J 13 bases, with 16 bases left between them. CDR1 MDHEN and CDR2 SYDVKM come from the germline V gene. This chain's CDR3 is CASSFLRDERYF. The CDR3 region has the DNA TGTGCCAGCAGTTTTTTACGGGACGAGCGCTACTTC.

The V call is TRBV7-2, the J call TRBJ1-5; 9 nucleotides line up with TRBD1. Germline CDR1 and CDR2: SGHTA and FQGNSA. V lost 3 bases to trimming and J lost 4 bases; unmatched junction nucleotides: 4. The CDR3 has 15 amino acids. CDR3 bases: TGTGCCAGCAGCTTCACAGGGGGCGCGAATCAGCCCCAGCATTTT. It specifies CASSFTGGANQPQHF.

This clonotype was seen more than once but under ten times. The DNA for the CDR3 is TGTGCCAGCAGTTCCGGGACAGGGACGTCTGAGCAGTTCTTC. Translation gives CASSSGTGTSEQFF. The chain has TRBV12-3 or TRBV12-4 and TRBJ2-1; 9 bases align to TRBD1. The V segment lost 4 bases and the J segment 9 bases; nucleotides outside the gene matches: 7. The CDR3 length is 14 residues.

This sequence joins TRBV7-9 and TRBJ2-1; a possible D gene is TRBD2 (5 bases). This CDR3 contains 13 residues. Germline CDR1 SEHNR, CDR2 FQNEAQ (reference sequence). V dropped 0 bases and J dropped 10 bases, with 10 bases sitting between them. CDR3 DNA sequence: TGTGCCAGCAGCTTAGCGGCGGGTAGAGAGCAGTTCTTC. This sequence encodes CASSLAAGREQFF.

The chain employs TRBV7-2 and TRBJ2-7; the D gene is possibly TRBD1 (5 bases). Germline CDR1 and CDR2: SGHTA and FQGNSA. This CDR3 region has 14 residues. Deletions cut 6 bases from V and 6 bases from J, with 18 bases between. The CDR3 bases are TGTGCCAGCAGTTCCGGACAAATGTACAGCGAGCAGTACTTC. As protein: CASSSGQMYSEQYF.

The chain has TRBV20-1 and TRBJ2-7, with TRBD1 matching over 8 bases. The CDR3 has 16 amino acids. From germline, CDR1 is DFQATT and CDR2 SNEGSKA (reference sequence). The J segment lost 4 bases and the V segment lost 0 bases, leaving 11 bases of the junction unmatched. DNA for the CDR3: TGCAGTGCTAGAGATAAGCCAGGGGGCTATGGTTACGAGCAGTACTTC. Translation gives CSARDKPGGYGYEQYF.

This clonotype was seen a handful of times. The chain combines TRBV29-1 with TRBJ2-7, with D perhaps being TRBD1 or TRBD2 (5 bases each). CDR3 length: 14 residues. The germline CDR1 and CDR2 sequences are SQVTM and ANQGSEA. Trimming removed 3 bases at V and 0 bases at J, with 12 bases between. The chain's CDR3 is CSVDPGTSSYEQYF. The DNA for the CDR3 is TGCAGCGTTGACCCAGGGACGAGCTCCTACGAGCAGTACTTC.

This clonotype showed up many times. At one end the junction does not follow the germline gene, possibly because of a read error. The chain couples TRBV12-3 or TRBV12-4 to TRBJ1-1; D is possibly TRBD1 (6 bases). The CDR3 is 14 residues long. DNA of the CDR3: TGCGCCAGCAGCTTCGGGGGCGGGAACACTGAAGCTTTCTTT. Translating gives CASSFGGGNTEAFF.

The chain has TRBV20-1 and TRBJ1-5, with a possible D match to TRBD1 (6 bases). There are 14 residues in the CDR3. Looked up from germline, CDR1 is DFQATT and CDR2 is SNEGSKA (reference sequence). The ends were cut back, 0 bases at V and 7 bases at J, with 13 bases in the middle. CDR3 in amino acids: CSARDVQGGQPQHF. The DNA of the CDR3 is TGCAGTGCTAGAGATGTACAGGGAGGACAGCCCCAGCATTTT.

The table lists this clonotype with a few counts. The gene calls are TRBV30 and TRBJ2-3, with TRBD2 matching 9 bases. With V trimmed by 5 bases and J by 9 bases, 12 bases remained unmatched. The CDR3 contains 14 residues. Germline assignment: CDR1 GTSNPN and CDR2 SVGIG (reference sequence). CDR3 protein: CAWGGWGLARTQYF. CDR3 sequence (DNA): TGTGCCTGGGGTGGGTGGGGACTAGCTAGGACGCAGTATTTT.

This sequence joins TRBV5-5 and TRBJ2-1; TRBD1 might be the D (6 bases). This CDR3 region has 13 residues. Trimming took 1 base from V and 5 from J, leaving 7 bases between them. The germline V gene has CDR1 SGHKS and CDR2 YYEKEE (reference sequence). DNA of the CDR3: TGTGCCAGCAGCTTGCAGGGGAACAATGAGCAGTTCTTC. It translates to CASSLQGNNEQFF. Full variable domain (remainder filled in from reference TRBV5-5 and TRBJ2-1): DAGVTQSPTHLIKTRGQQVTLRCSPISGHKSVSWYQQVLGQGPQFIFQYYEKEERGRGNFPDRFSARQFPNYSSELNVNALLLGDSALYLCASSLQGNNEQFFGPGTRLTVL.

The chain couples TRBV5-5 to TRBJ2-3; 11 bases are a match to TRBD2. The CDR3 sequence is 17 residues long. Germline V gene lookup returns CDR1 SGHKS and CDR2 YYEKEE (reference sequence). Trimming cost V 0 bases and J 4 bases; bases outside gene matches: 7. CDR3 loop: CASSLEHSGRDSDTQYF. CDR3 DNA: TGTGCCAGCAGCTTGGAGCATAGCGGGAGGGATTCAGATACGCAGTATTTT.

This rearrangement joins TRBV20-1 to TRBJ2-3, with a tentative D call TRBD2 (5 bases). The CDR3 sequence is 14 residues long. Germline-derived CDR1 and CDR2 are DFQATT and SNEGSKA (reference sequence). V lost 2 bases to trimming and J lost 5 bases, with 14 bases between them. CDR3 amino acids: CSARRGSSQDTQYF. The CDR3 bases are TGCAGTGCTAGACGTGGGAGCAGTCAAGATACGCAGTATTTT.

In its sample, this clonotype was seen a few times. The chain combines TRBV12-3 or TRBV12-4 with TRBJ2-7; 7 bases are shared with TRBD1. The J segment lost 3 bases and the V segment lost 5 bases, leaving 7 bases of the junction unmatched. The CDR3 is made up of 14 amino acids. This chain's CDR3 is CASSLQGELYEQYF. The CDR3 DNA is TGTGCCAGCAGTCTCCAGGGGGAACTCTACGAGCAGTACTTC.